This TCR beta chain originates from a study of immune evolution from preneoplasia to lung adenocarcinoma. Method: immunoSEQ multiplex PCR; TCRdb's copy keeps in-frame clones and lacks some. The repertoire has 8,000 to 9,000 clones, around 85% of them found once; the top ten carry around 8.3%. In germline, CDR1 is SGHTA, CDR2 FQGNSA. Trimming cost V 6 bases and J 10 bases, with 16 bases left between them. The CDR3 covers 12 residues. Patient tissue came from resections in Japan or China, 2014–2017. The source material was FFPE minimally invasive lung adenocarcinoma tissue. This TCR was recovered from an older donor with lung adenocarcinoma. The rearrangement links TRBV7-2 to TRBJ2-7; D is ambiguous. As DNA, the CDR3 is TGTGCCAGCAGTTGGGGATTGGAGAACCAGTACTTC. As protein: CASSWGLENQYF.